The following is a TCR beta chain sequence with its context. This specimen belongs to a study of control samples from healthy donors and cancer patients. TCRdb's copy holds only in-frame clones and misses some; the assay was immunoSEQ multiplex PCR. Among about 130,000 clones listed, roughly 88% were seen once. The sequenced sample consisted of blood. The receptor comes from a man aged 50 to 59 in good health.

The CDR3 nucleotides are TGTGCCAGTAGTATAGATAGAACGTACTCCTACAATGAGCAGTTCTTC. It yields the protein CASSIDRTYSYNEQFF. This chain uses TRBV19 with TRBJ2-1; D unclear. V was trimmed by 0 bases and J by 0 bases, leaving 9 bases between them. CDR3 length: 16 amino acids. Germline CDR1 LNHDA, CDR2 SQIVND (reference sequence).